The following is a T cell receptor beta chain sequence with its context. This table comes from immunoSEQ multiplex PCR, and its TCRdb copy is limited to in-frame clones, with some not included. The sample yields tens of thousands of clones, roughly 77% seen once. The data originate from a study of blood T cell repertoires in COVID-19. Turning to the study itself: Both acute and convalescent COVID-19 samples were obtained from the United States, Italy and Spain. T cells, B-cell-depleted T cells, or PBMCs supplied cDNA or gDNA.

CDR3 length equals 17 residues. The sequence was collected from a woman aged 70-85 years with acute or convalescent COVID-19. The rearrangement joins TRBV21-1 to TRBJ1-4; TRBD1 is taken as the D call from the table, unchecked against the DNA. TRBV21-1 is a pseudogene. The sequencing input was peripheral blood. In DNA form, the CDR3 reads TGTGCCAGCAGCAAGGGCGGCATGACAGGGACTAATGAAAAACTGTTTTTT. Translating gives CASSKGGMTGTNEKLFF.